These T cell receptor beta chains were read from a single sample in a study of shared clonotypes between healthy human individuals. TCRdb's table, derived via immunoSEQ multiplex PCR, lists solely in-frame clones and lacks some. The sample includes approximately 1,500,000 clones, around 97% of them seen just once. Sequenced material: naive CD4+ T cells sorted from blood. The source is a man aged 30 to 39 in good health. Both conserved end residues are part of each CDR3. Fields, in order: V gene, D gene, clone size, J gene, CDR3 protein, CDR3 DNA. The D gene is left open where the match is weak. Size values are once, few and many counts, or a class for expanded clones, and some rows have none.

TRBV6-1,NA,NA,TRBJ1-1,CASHQGTEAFF,TGTGCCTCCCATCAGGGCACTGAAGCTTTCTTT
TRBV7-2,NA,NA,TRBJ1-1,CASSPGYPYTEAFF,TGTGCCAGCAGCCCGGGGTACCCTTACACTGAAGCTTTCTTT
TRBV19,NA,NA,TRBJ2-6,CASRIQASGANVLTF,TGTGCCAGTCGAATTCAGGCCTCTGGGGCCAACGTCCTGACTTTC
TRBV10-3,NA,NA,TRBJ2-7,CATAGTQAGQYF,TGTGCCACCGCCGGGACCCAAGCAGGGCAGTACTTC
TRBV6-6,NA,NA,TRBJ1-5,CASSYPIQVNQPQHF,TGTGCCAGCAGTTACCCTATACAGGTAAATCAGCCCCAGCATTTT
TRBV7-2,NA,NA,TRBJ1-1,CASSLIVWGLGTEAFF,TGTGCCAGCAGCTTAATCGTGTGGGGCTTGGGCACTGAAGCTTTCTTT
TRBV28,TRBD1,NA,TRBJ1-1,CASSPRGSTEAFF,TGTGCCAGCAGCCCCAGGGGGAGCACTGAAGCTTTCTTT
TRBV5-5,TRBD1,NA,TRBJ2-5,CASSVGTGQETQYF,TGTGCCAGCAGCGTAGGGACAGGCCAAGAGACCCAGTACTTC
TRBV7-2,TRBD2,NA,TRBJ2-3,CASSLVPAGVFLDTQYF,TGTGCCAGCAGCTTAGTTCCGGCGGGGGTCTTTTTGGATACGCAGTATTTT
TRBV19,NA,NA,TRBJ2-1,CASRGGGLAYNEQFF,TGTGCCAGTAGGGGAGGTGGCCTTGCCTACAATGAGCAGTTCTTC
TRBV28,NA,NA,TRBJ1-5,CASSPRLTNQPQHF,TGTGCCAGCAGTCCTAGGTTAACAAATCAGCCCCAGCATTTT
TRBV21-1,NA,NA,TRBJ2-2,CARGAVVELFF,TGTGCCAGGGGGGCGGTTGTGGAGCTGTTTTTT
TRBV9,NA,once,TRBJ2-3,CASSVFWGSTDTQYF,TGTGCCAGCAGCGTATTTTGGGGTAGCACAGATACGCAGTATTTT
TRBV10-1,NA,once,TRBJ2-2,CASSASARGELFF,TGCGCCAGCAGCGCCTCGGCGCGTGGGGAGCTGTTTTTT
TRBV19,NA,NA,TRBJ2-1,CASRMSYLSYNEQFF,TGTGCCAGTAGGATGTCGTACCTCTCCTACAATGAGCAGTTCTTC
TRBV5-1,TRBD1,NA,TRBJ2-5,CASSLEGRGFETQYF,TGCGCCAGCAGCTTGGAGGGCAGGGGGTTTGAGACCCAGTACTTC
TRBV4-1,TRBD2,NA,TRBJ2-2,CASSQARGLAGGPTGELFF,TGCGCCAGCAGCCAAGCCAGGGGACTAGCGGGAGGGCCCACCGGGGAGCTGTTTTTT
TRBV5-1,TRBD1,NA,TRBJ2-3,CASSLRRTGVDTQYF,TGCGCCAGCAGCTTGCGGAGGACAGGGGTAGATACGCAGTATTTT
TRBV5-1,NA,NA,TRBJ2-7,CASSRWDSYEQYF,TGCGCCAGCAGCAGGTGGGACTCCTACGAGCAGTACTTC
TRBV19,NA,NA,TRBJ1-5,CASSSTGIPNQPQHF,TGTGCCAGTAGTTCAACAGGTATCCCCAATCAGCCCCAGCATTTT
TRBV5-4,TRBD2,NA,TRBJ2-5,CASRTRGGQETQYF,TGTGCCAGTCGTACACGCGGGGGTCAAGAGACCCAGTACTTC
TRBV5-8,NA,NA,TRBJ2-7,CASRGPNDGASSYEQYF,TGTGCCAGCAGGGGGCCGAATGATGGGGCGAGCTCCTACGAGCAGTACTTC
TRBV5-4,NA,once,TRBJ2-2,CASSLDWAGELFF,TGTGCCAGCAGTTTGGACTGGGCCGGGGAGCTGTTTTTT
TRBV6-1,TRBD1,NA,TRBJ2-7,CASSDLDRLEQYF,TGTGCCAGCAGTGATCTGGACAGGTTGGAGCAGTACTTC
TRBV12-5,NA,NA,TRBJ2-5,CVPGGAEGETQYF,TGTGTCCCTGGGGGGGCGGAGGGAGAGACCCAGTACTTC
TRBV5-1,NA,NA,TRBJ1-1,CASSLGRGNTEAFF,TGCGCCAGCAGCTTGGGTAGGGGTAACACTGAAGCTTTCTTT
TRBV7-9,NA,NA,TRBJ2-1,CASSFNRNNEQFF,TGTGCCAGCAGCTTTAACAGAAACAATGAGCAGTTCTTC
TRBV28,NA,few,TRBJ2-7,CASRRGGSYEQYF,TGTGCCAGCAGGCGAGGGGGGTCCTACGAGCAGTACTTC
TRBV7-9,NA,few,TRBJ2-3,CASSLGTDTQYF,TGTGCCAGCAGCTTGGGCACAGATACGCAGTATTTT